One and the same sample provided the 27 T cell receptor beta chains below, sequenced in a study of OX40 agonist ivuxolimab in advanced cancers. Libraries were built with the immunoSEQ multiplex PCR assay. Here the immuneACCESS table is served through TCRdb, limited to in-frame sequences with V and J called. Missing clones are a known gap in these copies; in checked studies unresolved V genes cover under half, and the rest lacks a known reason. A total of 80,000 to 95,000 clones appear in this sample, about 91% of them only once. The ten largest account for 0.45% to 0.55% of the sample. The source material was CD4+ or CD8+ T cells sorted from blood, sampled in a trial of the OX40 agonist ivuxolimab. The receptors shown here come from an adult with an advanced solid tumor such as melanoma, head and neck, liver or kidney cancer.

The sample holds one count of this clone. V usage is TRBV19 and J usage is TRBJ1-2; 8 bases are a match to TRBD1. The CDR3 is made up of 11 amino acids. Per the germline V gene, CDR1 is LNHDA and CDR2 is SQIVND (reference sequence). Trimming at V came to 8 bases and at J to 6 bases, leaving 2 bases not matched to a gene. CDR3 in amino acids: CASLQGDGYTF. CDR3 coding DNA: TGTGCCAGTTTACAGGGGGATGGCTACACCTTC. Filled out from reference TRBV19 and TRBJ1-2, the complete variable domain reads DGGITQSPKYLFRKEGQNVTLSCEQNLNHDAMYWYRQDPGQGLRLIYYSQIVNDFQKGDIAEGYSVSREKKESFPLTVTSAQKNPTAFYLCASLQGDGYTFGSGTRLTVV.

This clone was seen only once. This chain connects TRBV29-1 to TRBJ2-5; TRBD1 is a possible D gene (6 bases). From germline, CDR1 is SQVTM and CDR2 ANQGSEA. The length of the CDR3 is 12 residues. V lost 5 bases and J 2 bases, leaving 9 bases between the germline ends. The CDR3 here is CSVSQGQETQYF. DNA of the CDR3: TGCAGCGTTTCACAGGGACAAGAGACCCAGTACTTC.

The genes are TRBV19 and TRBJ2-2, with D tentatively TRBD1 (6 bases). Germline V gene sequence: CDR1 LNHDA, CDR2 SQIVND (reference sequence). The CDR3 runs 16 residues. Trimming stripped 3 bases from V and 7 bases from J, with 18 bases between. The CDR3 DNA follows: TGTGCCAGTAGTATCCGCCTACAGGGCCGGGGCGGGGAGCTGTTTTTT. Translation gives CASSIRLQGRGGELFF.

The chain uses TRBV5-6 and TRBJ1-2, with 7 bases lining up with TRBD1. CDR1 and CDR2 (germline): SGHDT, YYEEEE. J lost 6 bases, V lost 3 bases, and 8 bases had no gene match. This CDR3 region has 14 residues. The CDR3 protein is CASSSATGIHGYTF. The CDR3 nucleotides read TGTGCCAGCAGCTCGGCGACAGGGATACATGGCTACACCTTC. The entire variable domain, with the rest obtained from reference TRBV5-6 and TRBJ1-2, is as follows: DAGVTQSPTHLIKTRGQQVTLRCSPKSGHDTVSWYQQALGQGPQFIFQYYEEEERQRGNFPDRFSGHQFPNYSSELNVNALLLGDSALYLCASSSATGIHGYTFGSGTRLTVV.

The chain is built from TRBV30 and TRBJ1-5; 8 bases fit TRBD1. The CDR3 runs to 13 residues. The trim removed 4 bases at V and 6 bases at J, leaving 5 bases unmatched. CDR1 GTSNPN and CDR2 SVGIG come from the germline V gene (reference sequence). CDR3 nucleotide sequence: TGTGCCTGGACCCAGGGGGCAGGTCAGCCCCAGCATTTT. It yields the protein CAWTQGAGQPQHF.

V and J are TRBV5-1 and TRBJ1-1; 7 bases match TRBD1. V dropped 5 bases and J dropped 4; count of bases not matched to a gene: 8. The CDR3 consists of 14 residues. CDR1 is SGHRS and CDR2 is YFSETQ in the germline V gene. The CDR3 DNA reads TGCGCCAGCAGTTTCCAGGGGGAGGGCACTGAAGCTTTCTTT. It encodes CASSFQGEGTEAFF.

The chain carries TRBV5-1 and TRBJ1-1; unclear D gene. Germline assignment: CDR1 SGHRS and CDR2 YFSETQ. Trimming left V 1 base short and J 5 bases short, with 12 bases between. The CDR3 length is 14 residues. The CDR3 region is CASSLRGDRTEAFF. The CDR3 bases are TGCGCCAGCAGCTTGCGTGGGGATCGGACTGAAGCTTTCTTT.

J is TRBJ2-3 and V is TRBV9; D remains ambiguous. There are 17 residues in the CDR3. Trimming cost V 0 bases and J 0 bases, with 14 bases left between them. CDR1 SGDLS and CDR2 YYNGEE come from the germline V gene. Here the CDR3 reads CASSVAGYRTSTDTQYF. The CDR3 DNA is TGTGCCAGCAGCGTAGCTGGGTACAGAACTAGCACAGATACGCAGTATTTT. The full variable domain, with the rest looked up from reference TRBV9 and TRBJ2-3, is DSGVTQTPKHLITATGQRVTLRCSPRSGDLSVYWYQQSLDQGLQFLIQYYNGEERAKGNILERFSAQQFPDLHSELNLSSLELGDSALYFCASSVAGYRTSTDTQYFGPGTRLTVL.

The chain joins TRBV21-1 to TRBJ1-5; TRBD1, the table's D call, was not compared with the DNA. TRBV21-1 corresponds to a pseudogene. This CDR3 contains 16 residues. The CDR3 region is CASSKGRGCSNQPQHF. The CDR3 region has the DNA TGTGCCAGCAGCAAAGGAAGGGGCTGTAGCAATCAGCCCCAGCATTTT.

V gene TRBV6-4 combines with J gene TRBJ2-2, with 12 bases matching TRBD2. V was clipped by 8 bases and J by 7 bases; unmatched bases: 5. Germline CDR1 is MRHNA and CDR2 is SNTAGT. This CDR3 spans 14 amino acids. The CDR3 loop reads CASQGLAGNGELFF. The CDR3, as DNA: TGTGCCAGCCAAGGACTAGCGGGGAACGGGGAGCTGTTTTTT.

About this clone: Sequence at one end of the junction differs from germline and may be a read error. The genes are TRBV5-3 and TRBJ1-5, with D unclear. TRBV5-3 is an ORF, and what it does is uncertain. The CDR3 contains 13 residues. Here the CDR3 reads CASSLDPDQPQHF. Here the CDR3 DNA reads TGTGCCAGCAGCTTGGACCCTGATCAGCCCCAGCATTTT.

The rearrangement links TRBV6-5 to TRBJ1-6, with a possible D match to TRBD1 (5 bases). Germline V lookup: CDR1 MNHEY, CDR2 SVGAGI. V was cut by 6 bases and J by 16 bases, with 13 bases left in between. The CDR3 runs 11 residues. Here the CDR3 DNA reads TGTGCCAGCAGCCCCGGACACGTACTCCACTTT. Amino acids: CASSPGHVLHF.

The chain has TRBV5-1 and TRBJ1-1, with TRBD1 as a possible D gene (5 bases). From germline, CDR1 is SGHRS and CDR2 YFSETQ. The CDR3 is made up of 16 amino acids. V lost 2 bases, J lost 0 bases, and 14 bases lay in between. CDR3 DNA: TGCGCCAGCAGCTTCCGGGGAGTGGGGCTGAACACTGAAGCTTTCTTT. As protein: CASSFRGVGLNTEAFF.

This clone was observed once. In DNA form, the CDR3 reads TGTGCCAGCAGCCAAGTGAGCACCGGGGAGCTGTTTTTT. Protein: CASSQVSTGELFF. This chain connects TRBV14 to TRBJ2-2; D is unclear. V was pared by 1 base and J by 4 bases, with 4 bases between. This CDR3 region has 13 residues. Germline loops: CDR1 SGHDN, CDR2 FVKESK.

The gene calls are TRBV2 and TRBJ2-5; 7 bases fit TRBD2. The V segment lost 1 base and the J segment 4 bases; nucleotides outside the gene matches: 9. Germline V lookup: CDR1 SNHLY, CDR2 FYNNEI. The CDR3 is 16 residues long. DNA for the CDR3: TGTGCCAGCAGTGAAGACGTGGCGGGAGACGGAGAGACCCAGTACTTC. Translated: CASSEDVAGDGETQYF.

The V call is TRBV18, the J call TRBJ1-1, with TRBD1 matching over 12 bases. The CDR3 loop spans 15 amino acids. CDR1 and CDR2 (germline): KGHSH, LQKENI. V dropped 6 bases and J dropped 2; count of bases not matched to a gene: 4. Here the CDR3 reads CASSQGTGGNTEAFF. In DNA form, the CDR3 reads TGTGCCAGCTCGCAGGGGACAGGGGGCAACACTGAAGCTTTCTTT.

V and J are TRBV5-1 and TRBJ2-1; no clear D gene. Germline V CDR1 and CDR2: SGHRS, YFSETQ. The CDR3 consists of 13 residues. The V and J ends lost 0 bases and 5 bases respectively, with 6 bases between them. As DNA, the CDR3 is TGCGCCAGCAGCTTGGCAGAAAACAATGAGCAGTTCTTC. The encoded protein is CASSLAENNEQFF.

CDR3 in DNA: TGCGCCAGCAATCATCGGCTAGCGGGGCCGAAATTCTACAATGAGCAGTTCTTC. As protein: CASNHRLAGPKFYNEQFF. This chain uses TRBV10-1 with TRBJ2-1; 9 bases agree with TRBD2. V dropped 7 bases and J dropped 3; count of bases not matched to a gene: 16. This CDR3 spans 18 amino acids. Germline assignment: CDR1 WNHNN and CDR2 SYGVQD (reference sequence).

The gene calls are TRBV19 and TRBJ2-5, with 7 bases aligning to TRBD2. The germline CDR1 and CDR2 sequences are LNHDA and SQIVND (reference sequence). The CDR3 has 15 residues. The V gene end was trimmed by 6 bases and the J gene end by 5 bases; junction bases not matched to a gene: 12. As DNA, the CDR3 is TGTGCCAGTAGCCCCGACACCCCGGGGGGTGAGACCCAGTACTTC. This translates into CASSPDTPGGETQYF.

The chain has TRBV7-9 and TRBJ1-1, with TRBD1 matching 8 bases. CDR3 size: 17 residues. The V and J ends lost 1 base and 4 bases, in that order; junction bases with no gene match: 11. CDR1 is SEHNR, CDR2 FQNEAQ, per germline (reference sequence). CDR3 nucleotide sequence: TGTGCCAGCAGCTTAGTACAGGGGGTGGGTGAACTCACTGAAGCTTTCTTT. Translation: CASSLVQGVGELTEAFF.

CDR3 nucleotide sequence: TGTGCCAGCAGCCAAACTAGCGGGGGGGCAACAGATACGCAGTATTTT. Translating gives CASSQTSGGATDTQYF. The rearrangement links TRBV4-2 to TRBJ2-3, with TRBD2 matching over 13 bases. After removal of 2 bases from V and 3 bases from J, the junction contained 2 bases not matched to a gene. The CDR3 spans 16 residues. The germline V gene encodes CDR1 LGHNA and CDR2 YNFKEQ.

The V call is TRBV27, the J call TRBJ2-3; D gene uncertain. CDR1 and CDR2 from the germline V gene are MNHEY and SMNVEV (reference sequence). V was trimmed by 2 bases and J by 2 bases, leaving 11 bases between them. The CDR3 covers 15 residues. The CDR3 spells CASSLNGIFTDTQYF. The DNA of the CDR3 is TGTGCCAGCAGTTTAAATGGGATCTTCACAGATACGCAGTATTTT.

The rearrangement links TRBV2 to TRBJ1-2; 9 nucleotides match TRBD1. The V gene end was trimmed by 6 bases and the J gene end by 6 bases; junction bases not matched to a gene: 2. CDR3 length: 12 amino acids. Germline V lookup: CDR1 SNHLY, CDR2 FYNNEI. DNA for the CDR3: TGTGCCAGCAGCCGGGACAGGGATGGCTACACCTTC. It encodes CASSRDRDGYTF.

Remarks on this clone: The same CDR3 arises from other DNA sequences in this sample as well. V gene TRBV7-9 combines with J gene TRBJ2-7; perhaps TRBD1 as D (5 bases). This CDR3 region has 13 residues. Germline CDR1 and CDR2: SEHNR and FQNEAQ (reference sequence). The germline V and J ends were trimmed by 2 bases and 4 bases, with 9 bases remaining between them. In DNA form, the CDR3 reads TGTGCCAGCAGCTTACCTCCAGGGTACGAGCAGTACTTC. Amino acids: CASSLPPGYEQYF.

J is TRBJ2-1 and V is TRBV18; 7 bases agree with TRBD2. The V and J ends lost 2 bases and 6 bases, in that order; junction bases with no gene match: 1. The CDR3 has 13 amino acids. Per germline, CDR1 KGHSH and CDR2 LQKENI. The CDR3 coding sequence is TGTGCCAGCTCACCAACGGGGGGCAATGAGCAGTTCTTC. It codes for CASSPTGGNEQFF.

The chain recombines TRBV5-4 with TRBJ1-2, with 11 positions matching TRBD1. Germline CDR1 is SGHNT and CDR2 is YYREEE (reference sequence). CDR3 length: 14 residues. Trimming at V came to 3 bases and at J to 7 bases, leaving 5 bases not matched to a gene. The CDR3, as DNA: TGTGCCAGCAGCTCATCGGACAGGGGGCTTGGCTACACCTTC. It translates to CASSSSDRGLGYTF.

V gene TRBV6-5 combines with J gene TRBJ1-5, with D hard to call. The germline V gene encodes CDR1 MNHEY and CDR2 SVGAGI. V was shortened by 5 bases and J by 2 bases, with 7 bases between the two germline ends. CDR3 length: 13 amino acids. The CDR3 region is CASSIRGNQPQHF. The CDR3 nucleotides are TGTGCCAGCAGTATCCGGGGCAATCAGCCCCAGCATTTT.